This TCR beta chain was captured by sequencing in a study of blood T cell repertoires in COVID-19. The sample holds one count of this clone. Method: immunoSEQ multiplex PCR; TCRdb's copy keeps in-frame clones and lacks some. The data hold 250,000 to 350,000 clones, with around 89% observed a single time. CDR1 is LNHDA, CDR2 SQIVND, per germline (reference sequence). Trimming took 4 bases from V and 4 from J; bases not matched to a gene: 5. The CDR3 covers 16 residues. The chain links TRBV19 to TRBJ2-5, with 14 positions matching TRBD2. Sequencing input: PBMCs or T cells enriched from blood (not recorded which). The clonotype originates from a woman in her fifties or sixties who had recovered from COVID-19. Here the CDR3 DNA reads TGTGCCAGTAGTAGAGGGACTAGCGGGAGATCAGAGACCCAGTACTTC. Its protein is CASSRGTSGRSETQYF.